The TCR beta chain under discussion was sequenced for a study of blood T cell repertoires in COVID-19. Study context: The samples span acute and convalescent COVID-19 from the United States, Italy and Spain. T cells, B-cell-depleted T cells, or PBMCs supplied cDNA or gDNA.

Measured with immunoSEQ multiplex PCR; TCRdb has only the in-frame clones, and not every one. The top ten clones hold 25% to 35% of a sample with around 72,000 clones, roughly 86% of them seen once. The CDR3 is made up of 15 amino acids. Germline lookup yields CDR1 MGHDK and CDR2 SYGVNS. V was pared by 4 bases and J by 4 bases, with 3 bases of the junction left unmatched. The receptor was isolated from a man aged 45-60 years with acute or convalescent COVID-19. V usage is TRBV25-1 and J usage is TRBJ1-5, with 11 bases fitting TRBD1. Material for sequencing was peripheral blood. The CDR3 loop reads CASSGTGGENQPQHF. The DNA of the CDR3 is TGTGCCAGCAGTGGGACAGGGGGCGAAAATCAGCCCCAGCATTTT.